The clone carrying this TCR beta chain was counted ten times or more. The antigen remains undetermined. The read comes to an end 3 residues before the CDR3 does, leaving the germline J gene to fill in the end. The data originate from a study of T cell clonality in common variable immunodeficiency. General observations from the study: TCRbeta clonality was increased in CVID versus healthy controls. Fewer deletions and N-nucleotide insertions were reportedly seen in common variable immunodeficiency TCR beta sequences.

This CDR3 spans 14 amino acids. Germline loops: CDR1 KGHDR, CDR2 SFDVKD. The trim removed 7 bases at V and 3 bases at J, leaving 4 bases unmatched. TCRdb keeps only in-frame clones here, not all; method: immunoSEQ multiplex PCR. The record shows about 64,000 clones for this sample, with no singletons present. The sequence was obtained from a person aged 18 to 70 in good health. This chain connects TRBV24-1 to TRBJ2-7; 11 bases agree with TRBD1. The sequencing input was peripheral blood mononuclear cells. Here the CDR3 reads CATRRTGGNYEQYF. The sequenced CDR3 bases are TGTGCCACCAGGCGGACAGGGGGCAACTACGAG.